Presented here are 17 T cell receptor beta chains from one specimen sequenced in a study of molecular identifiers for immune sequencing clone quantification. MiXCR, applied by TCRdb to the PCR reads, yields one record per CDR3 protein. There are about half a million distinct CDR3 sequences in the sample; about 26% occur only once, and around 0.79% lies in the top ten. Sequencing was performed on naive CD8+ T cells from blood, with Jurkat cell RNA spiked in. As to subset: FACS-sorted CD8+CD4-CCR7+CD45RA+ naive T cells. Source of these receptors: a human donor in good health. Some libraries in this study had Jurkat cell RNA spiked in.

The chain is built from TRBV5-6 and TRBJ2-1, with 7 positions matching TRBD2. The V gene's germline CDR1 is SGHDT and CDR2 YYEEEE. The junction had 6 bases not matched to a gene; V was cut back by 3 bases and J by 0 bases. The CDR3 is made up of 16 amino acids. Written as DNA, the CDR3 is TGTGCCAGCAGCTACCGGGGGGTTAGCTCCTACAATGAGCAGTTCTTC. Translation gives CASSYRGVSSYNEQFF.

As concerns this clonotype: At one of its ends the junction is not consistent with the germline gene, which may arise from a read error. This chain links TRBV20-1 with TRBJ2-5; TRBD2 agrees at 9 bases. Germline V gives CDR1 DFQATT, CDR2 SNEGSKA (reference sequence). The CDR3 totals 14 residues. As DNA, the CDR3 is TGCAGTGCCCCCCCTAGCGGGGAAGGAGAGCCCCAGTACTTC. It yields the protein CSAPPSGEGEPQYF.

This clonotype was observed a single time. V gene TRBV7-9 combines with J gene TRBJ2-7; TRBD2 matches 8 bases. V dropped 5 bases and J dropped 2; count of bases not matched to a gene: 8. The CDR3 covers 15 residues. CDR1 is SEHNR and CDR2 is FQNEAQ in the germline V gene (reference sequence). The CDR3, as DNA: TGTGCCAGCAGCGAGGGTGGTAGCGGGACCTACGAGCAGTACTTC. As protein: CASSEGGSGTYEQYF.

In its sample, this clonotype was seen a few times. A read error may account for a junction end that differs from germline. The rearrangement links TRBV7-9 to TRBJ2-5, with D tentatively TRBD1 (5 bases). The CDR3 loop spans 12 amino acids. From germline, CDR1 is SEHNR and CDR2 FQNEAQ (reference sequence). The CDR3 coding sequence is TGTGCCAGCACCCTCCTTAGACAGTACTTAGACTTC. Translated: CASTLLRQYLDF.

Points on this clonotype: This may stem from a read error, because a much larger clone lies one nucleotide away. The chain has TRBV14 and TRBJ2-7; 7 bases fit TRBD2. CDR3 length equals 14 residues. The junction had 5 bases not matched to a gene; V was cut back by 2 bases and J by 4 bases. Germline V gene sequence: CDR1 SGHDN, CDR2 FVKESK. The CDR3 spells CASSQWGGLYEQYF. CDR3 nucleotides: TGTGCCAGCAGCCAATGGGGGGGTTTGTACGAGCAGTACTTC.

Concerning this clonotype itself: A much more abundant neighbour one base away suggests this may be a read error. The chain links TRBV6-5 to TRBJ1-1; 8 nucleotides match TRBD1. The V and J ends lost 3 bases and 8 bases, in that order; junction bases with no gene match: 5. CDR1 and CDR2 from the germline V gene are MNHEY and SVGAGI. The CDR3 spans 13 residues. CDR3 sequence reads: CASSYHRGDEAFF. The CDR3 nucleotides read TGTGCCAGCAGTTATCACAGGGGGGACGAAGCTTTCTTT.

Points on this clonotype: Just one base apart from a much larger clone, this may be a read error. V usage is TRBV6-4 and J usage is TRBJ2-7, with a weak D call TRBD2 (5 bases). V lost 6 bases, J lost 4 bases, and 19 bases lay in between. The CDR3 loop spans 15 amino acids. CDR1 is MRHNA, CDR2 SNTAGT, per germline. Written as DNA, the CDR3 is TGTGCCAGCAGCGGAGTGTTCGGGGTCAGATACGAGCAGTACTTC. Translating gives CASSGVFGVRYEQYF.

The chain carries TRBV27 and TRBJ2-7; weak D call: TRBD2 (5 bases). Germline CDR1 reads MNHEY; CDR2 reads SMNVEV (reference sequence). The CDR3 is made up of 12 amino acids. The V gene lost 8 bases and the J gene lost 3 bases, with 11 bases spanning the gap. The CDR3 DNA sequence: TGTGCCAGCCGTTCACGGGGCTACGAGCAGTACTTC. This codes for CASRSRGYEQYF.

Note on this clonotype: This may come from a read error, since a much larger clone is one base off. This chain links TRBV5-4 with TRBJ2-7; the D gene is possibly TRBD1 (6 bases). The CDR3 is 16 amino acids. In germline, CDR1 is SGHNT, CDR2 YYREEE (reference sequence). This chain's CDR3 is CASSLVPGVNSYEQCF. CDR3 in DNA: TGTGCCAGCAGCTTGGTCCCAGGGGTAAACTCCTACGAGCAGTGCTTC.

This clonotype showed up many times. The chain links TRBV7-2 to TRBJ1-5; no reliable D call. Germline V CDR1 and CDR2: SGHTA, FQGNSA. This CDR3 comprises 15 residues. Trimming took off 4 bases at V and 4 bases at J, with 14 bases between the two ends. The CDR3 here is CASSSSGYRNQPQHF. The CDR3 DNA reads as TGTGCCAGCAGCTCTTCGGGGTATCGGAATCAGCCCCAGCATTTT.

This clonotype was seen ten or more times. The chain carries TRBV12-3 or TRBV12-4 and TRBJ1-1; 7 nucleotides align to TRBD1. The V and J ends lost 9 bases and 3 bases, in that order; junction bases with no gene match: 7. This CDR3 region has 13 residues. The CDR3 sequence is CASQGDFDTEAFF. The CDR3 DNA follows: TGTGCCAGTCAGGGGGACTTCGACACTGAAGCTTTCTTT.

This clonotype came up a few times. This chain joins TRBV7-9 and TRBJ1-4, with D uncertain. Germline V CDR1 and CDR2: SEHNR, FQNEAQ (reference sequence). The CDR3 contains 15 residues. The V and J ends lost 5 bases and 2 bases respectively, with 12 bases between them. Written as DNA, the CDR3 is TGTGCCAGCAGCACCCCGACGGATACTAATGAAAAACTGTTTTTT. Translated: CASSTPTDTNEKLFF.

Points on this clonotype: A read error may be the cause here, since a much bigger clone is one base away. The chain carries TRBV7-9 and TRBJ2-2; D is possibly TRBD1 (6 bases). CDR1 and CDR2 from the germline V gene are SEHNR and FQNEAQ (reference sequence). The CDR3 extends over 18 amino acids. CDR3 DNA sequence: TGTGCCTGCAGCTTTGGGATGCCGGGACATCAAAACACCGGGGAGCTGTTTTTT. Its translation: CACSFGMPGHQNTGELFF.

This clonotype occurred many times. Here the CDR3 DNA reads TGCGCCAGCAGCCAAGACCCGGGACATAGCTACGAGCAGTACTTC. Translating gives CASSQDPGHSYEQYF. The chain links TRBV4-1 to TRBJ2-7, with a tentative D call TRBD1 (6 bases). This CDR3 has 15 residues. With 0 bases removed from V and 3 bases from J, the gap between germline ends came to 12 bases. The V gene's germline CDR1 is MGHRA and CDR2 YSYEKL.

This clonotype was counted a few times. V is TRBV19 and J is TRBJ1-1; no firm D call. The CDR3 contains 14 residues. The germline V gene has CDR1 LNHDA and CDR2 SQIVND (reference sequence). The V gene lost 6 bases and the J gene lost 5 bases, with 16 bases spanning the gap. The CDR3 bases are TGTGCCAGTAGAAACGTGAATCTGGATACTGAAGCTTTCTTT. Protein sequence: CASRNVNLDTEAFF.

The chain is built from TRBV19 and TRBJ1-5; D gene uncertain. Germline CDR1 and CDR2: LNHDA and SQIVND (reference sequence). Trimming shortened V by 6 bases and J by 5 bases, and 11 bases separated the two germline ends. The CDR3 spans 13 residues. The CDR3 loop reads CASSTLDDQPQHF. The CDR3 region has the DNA TGTGCCAGTAGCACCCTGGACGATCAGCCCCAGCATTTT. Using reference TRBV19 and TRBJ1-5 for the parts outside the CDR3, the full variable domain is DGGITQSPKYLFRKEGQNVTLSCEQNLNHDAMYWYRQDPGQGLRLIYYSQIVNDFQKGDIAEGYSVSREKKESFPLTVTSAQKNPTAFYLCASSTLDDQPQHFGDGTRLSIL.

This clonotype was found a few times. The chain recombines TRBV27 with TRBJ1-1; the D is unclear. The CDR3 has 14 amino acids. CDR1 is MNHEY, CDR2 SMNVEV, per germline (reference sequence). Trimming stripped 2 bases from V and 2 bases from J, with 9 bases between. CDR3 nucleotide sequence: TGTGCCAGCAGTTTAATCGGGTTCAACACTGAAGCTTTCTTT. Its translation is CASSLIGFNTEAFF.